This T cell receptor (beta chain) was identified during a study of cytomegalovirus exposure and HLA in healthy donors. Study as a whole: Within an early data release were tens of millions of unique TCRs drawn from HLA-typed donors.

General study points: A missense DCLRE1C variant was associated with V- and J-gene trimming of TCR beta chains in a later analysis, and an independent cohort replicated the association. Some V segments, including TRBV6-2 and TRBV6-3, were excluded as indistinguishable. Accurate prediction of HLA-A and HLA-B alleles (for most subjects) was reportedly achieved from TCR beta sequences.

The PCR used 60 Vbeta and 13 Jbeta primers. Profiling relied on immunoSEQ multiplex PCR, and the TCRdb table lists in-frame clones only, not all of them. Among 150,000 or so clones listed, around 76% were seen once. Remarks on this clone: Antigen: not known.

The V end lost 4 bases, the J end lost 6 bases, and 11 bases lay between the germline ends. The V gene's germline CDR1 is SQVTM and CDR2 ANQGSEA. The CDR3 sequence is 12 residues long. The sequencing input was PBMCs. The V gene is TRBV29-1, the J gene TRBJ2-3; the D gene is possibly TRBD2 (6 bases). The TCR was taken from a female donor in good health and CMV-seronegative. The CDR3 sequence: CSVVRGSDTQYF. In DNA form, the CDR3 reads TGCAGCGTTGTACGGGGGTCTGATACGCAGTATTTT.